A selection of T cell receptor beta chains follows, all from one sample in a study of CD8 T cells in ankylosing spondylitis. TCRdb itself ran the 5' RACE reads through MiXCR, one entry per CDR3 protein. The repertoire consists of a few hundred thousand distinct CDR3 sequences, with under 25% occurring once and the leading ten covering 16%. Sample: blood, either unsorted or a sorted T cell fraction (not recorded which). These receptor sequences come from a male donor with ankylosing spondylitis. Both conserved end residues are part of each CDR3. The D gene is left open where the match is weak. Size tells how often a clone was seen (once, few, many) or the class of an expanded clone, and some rows leave it out.

clone_size j_call d_call v_call cdr3_aa cdr3_nt
few TRBJ2-7 - TRBV3-1 CASSQGAAARVHEQYF TGTGCCAGCAGCCAAGGGGCCGCGGCTAGAGTACACGAGCAGTACTTC
- TRBJ2-5 TRBD2 TRBV29-1 CSVGTSGIGETQYF TGCAGCGTGGGGACTAGCGGGATCGGAGAGACCCAGTACTTC
- TRBJ1-6 TRBD1 TRBV4-1 CASSRDRGTYNSPLHF TGCGCCAGCAGCCGCGACAGGGGTACTTATAATTCACCCCTCCACTTT
few TRBJ2-7 - TRBV5-1 CASSLEGSFYEQYF TGCGCCAGCAGCTTGGAAGGCAGCTTCTACGAGCAGTACTTC
many TRBJ2-7 - TRBV10-3 CAISSSHRGEEQYF TGTGCCATCAGCTCCTCTCACCGGGGCGAAGAGCAGTACTTC
- TRBJ1-3 - TRBV6-1 CATMRNLNSGNTIYF TGTGCCACCATGAGGAACTTAAACTCTGGAAACACCATATATTTT
few TRBJ2-1 - TRBV6-5 CASSYLSSPYNEQFF TGCGCCAGCAGTTACTTGAGTTCCCCCTACAATGAGCAGTTCTTC
few TRBJ2-1 - TRBV5-4 CASSLGAAYNEQFF TGTGCCAGCAGCTTGGGGGCGGCGTACAATGAGCAGTTCTTC
- TRBJ2-1 TRBD2 TRBV3-1 CASSPRRTSGYNEQFF TGTGCCAGCAGCCCCCGCCGGACTAGCGGATACAATGAGCAGTTCTTC
- TRBJ1-1 TRBD1 TRBV3-1 CASSRDRAGFGTEAFF TGTGCCAGCAGCCGCGACAGGGCTGGATTCGGCACTGAAGCTTTCTTT
- TRBJ2-1 TRBD2 TRBV27 CASSTPAGISSYNEQFF TGTGCCAGCAGTACACCAGCGGGGATAAGCTCCTACAATGAGCAGTTCTTC
- TRBJ1-1 - TRBV12-3/TRBV12-4 CASSLVKGNTEAFF TGTGCCAGCAGTTTAGTTAAGGGAAACACTGAAGCTTTCTTT
- TRBJ1-5 - TRBV7-7 CATRVAAWQPQHF TGTGCTACCCGGGTAGCCGCCTGGCAGCCCCAGCATTTT
few TRBJ1-4 - TRBV4-2 CASSQGDYNEKLFF TGTGCCAGCAGCCAAGGGGACTATAATGAAAAACTGTTTTTT
few TRBJ1-2 - TRBV18 CASSSRQGPYGYTF TGTGCCAGCTCATCCCGTCAGGGTCCCTATGGCTACACCTTC
- TRBJ2-2 TRBD2 TRBV10-3 CATQGQRGITGELFF TGTGCCACCCAGGGGCAGCGGGGGATAACCGGGGAGCTGTTTTTT
- TRBJ2-1 TRBD2 TRBV12-3/TRBV12-4 CANAPGLPYNEQFF TGTGCCAACGCCCCGGGACTACCATACAATGAGCAGTTCTTC
many TRBJ2-2 - TRBV5-1 CASSLRLKLDTGELFF TGCGCCAGCAGCTTGAGGTTGAAGCTCGACACCGGGGAGCTGTTTTTT
many TRBJ1-6 - TRBV5-1 CASSPGHRNSPLHF TGCGCCAGCAGCCCGGGACACCGTAATTCACCCCTCCACTTT
- TRBJ2-5 - TRBV2 CASTSGLGETQYF TGTGCCAGCACATCGGGATTAGGGGAGACCCAGTACTTC
many TRBJ2-2 - TRBV12-3/TRBV12-4 CASRQGYTGELFF TGTGCCAGCAGACAGGGTTACACCGGGGAGCTGTTTTTT
- TRBJ2-5 - TRBV5-1 CASSLIDPWETQYF TGCGCCAGCAGCTTGATCGACCCGTGGGAGACCCAGTACTTC
few TRBJ2-1 TRBD2 TRBV9 CASSKGLAGEQFF TGTGCCAGCAGCAAGGGACTAGCGGGTGAGCAGTTCTTC
- TRBJ2-1 TRBD2 TRBV14 CASRPYLREAYNEQFF TGTGCCAGCAGACCCTATTTGCGGGAGGCCTACAATGAGCAGTTCTTC
few TRBJ2-1 TRBD1 TRBV7-2 CASRNDPGQGLEQFF TGTGCCAGCAGGAATGATCCGGGACAGGGGCTTGAGCAGTTCTTC
- TRBJ2-1 - TRBV25-1 CASSEEGGREQFF TGTGCCAGCAGTGAAGAGGGGGGACGGGAGCAGTTCTTC
- TRBJ2-1 TRBD2 TRBV5-1 CASSLYGREDLDEQFF TGCGCCAGCAGCTTGTATGGACGGGAGGATTTAGATGAGCAGTTCTTC
- TRBJ2-2 TRBD2 TRBV19 CASSRTSGRARNTGELFF TGTGCCAGTAGTCGGACTAGCGGGAGGGCCCGTAACACCGGGGAGCTGTTTTTT
- TRBJ1-4 - TRBV6-5 CASSYSLASTNEKLFF TGTGCCAGCAGTTACTCCCTGGCCTCAACTAATGAAAAACTGTTTTTT
few TRBJ2-1 - TRBV28 CASSLFFGGRRNEQFF TGTGCCAGCAGTTTATTTTTCGGGGGGCGAAGGAATGAGCAGTTCTTC
- TRBJ2-2 - TRBV5-1 CASSPTQNTGELFF TGCGCCAGCAGCCCGACACAGAACACCGGGGAGCTGTTTTTT
- TRBJ1-2 - TRBV3-1 CASSQVAGTHVGYTF TGTGCCAGCAGCCAAGTTGCAGGGACACACGTTGGCTACACCTTC
many TRBJ2-1 TRBD2 TRBV29-1 CSVDSPGTTFRFF TGCAGCGTTGACTCGCCCGGGACTACTTTTCGGTTCTTC
- TRBJ2-1 TRBD2 TRBV20-1 CSATGTSENEQFF TGCAGTGCCACAGGGACTAGCGAAAATGAGCAGTTCTTC
- TRBJ1-5 - TRBV28 CASRQGRGNSNQPQHF TGTGCCAGCAGGCAAGGGAGGGGGAATAGCAATCAGCCCCAGCATTTT
- TRBJ2-1 TRBD1 TRBV2 CASSLSTGPEQFF TGTGCCAGCAGTTTATCGACAGGGCCTGAGCAGTTCTTC
few TRBJ2-1 TRBD2 TRBV12-3/TRBV12-4 CASSARDYRFF TGTGCCAGCAGTGCCCGGGACTATAGGTTCTTC
few TRBJ2-2 - TRBV20-1 CSAAGTITGELFF TGCAGTGCTGCCGGGACAATCACCGGGGAGCTGTTTTTT
- TRBJ2-1 - TRBV7-2 CASSLSNQGYNEQFF TGTGCCAGCAGCTTAAGCAACCAAGGATACAATGAGCAGTTCTTC
- TRBJ2-5 TRBD1 TRBV28 CASRDQRTGQETQYF TGTGCCAGCAGGGACCAGAGGACAGGGCAAGAGACCCAGTACTTC
- TRBJ2-7 TRBD1 TRBV7-2 CASSPGTGGGGEQYF TGTGCCAGCAGCCCAGGGACAGGGGGCGGAGGCGAGCAGTACTTC